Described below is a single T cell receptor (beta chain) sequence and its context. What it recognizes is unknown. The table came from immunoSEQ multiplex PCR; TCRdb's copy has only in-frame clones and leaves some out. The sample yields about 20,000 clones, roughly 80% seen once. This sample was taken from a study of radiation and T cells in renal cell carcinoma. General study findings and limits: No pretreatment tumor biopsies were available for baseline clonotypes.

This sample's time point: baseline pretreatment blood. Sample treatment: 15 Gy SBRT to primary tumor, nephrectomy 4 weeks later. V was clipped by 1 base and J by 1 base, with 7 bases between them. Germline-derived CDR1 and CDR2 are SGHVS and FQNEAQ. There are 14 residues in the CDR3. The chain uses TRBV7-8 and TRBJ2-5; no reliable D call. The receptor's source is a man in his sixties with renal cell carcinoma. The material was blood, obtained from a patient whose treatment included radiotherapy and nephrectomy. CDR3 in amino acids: CASSLGTVQETQYF. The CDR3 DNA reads TGTGCCAGCAGCTTAGGCACGGTCCAAGAGACCCAGTACTTC. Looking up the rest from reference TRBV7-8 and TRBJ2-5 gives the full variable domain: GAGVSQSPRYKVAKRGQDVALRCDPISGHVSLFWYQQALGQGPEFLTYFQNEAQLDKSGLPSDRFFAERPEGSVSTLKIQRTQQEDSAVYLCASSLGTVQETQYFGPGTRLLVL.